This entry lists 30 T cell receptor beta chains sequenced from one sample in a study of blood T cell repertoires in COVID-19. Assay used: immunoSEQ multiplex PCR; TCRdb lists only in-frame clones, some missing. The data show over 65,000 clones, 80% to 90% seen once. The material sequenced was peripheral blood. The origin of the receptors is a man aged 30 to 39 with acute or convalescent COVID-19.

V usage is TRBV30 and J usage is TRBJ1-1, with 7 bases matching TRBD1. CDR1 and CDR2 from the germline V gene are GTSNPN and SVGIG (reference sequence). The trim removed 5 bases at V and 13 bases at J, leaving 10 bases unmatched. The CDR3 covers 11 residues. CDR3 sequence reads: CAWLGGPKFFF. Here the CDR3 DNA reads TGTGCCTGGTTAGGGGGCCCGAAGTTTTTCTTT.

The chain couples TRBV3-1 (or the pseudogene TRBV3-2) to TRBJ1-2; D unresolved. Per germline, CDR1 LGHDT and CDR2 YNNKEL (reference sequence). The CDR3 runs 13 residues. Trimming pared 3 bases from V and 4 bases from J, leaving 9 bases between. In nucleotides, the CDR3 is TGTGCCAGCAGCCAGGCAAGGAGCTATGGCTACACCTTC. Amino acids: CASSQARSYGYTF.

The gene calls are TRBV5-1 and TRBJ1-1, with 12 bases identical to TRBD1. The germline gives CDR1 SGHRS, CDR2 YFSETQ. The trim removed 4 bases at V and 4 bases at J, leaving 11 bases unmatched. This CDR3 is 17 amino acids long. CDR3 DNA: TGCGCCAGCAGCAGATACCGGGACAGGGGGCCGGCCACTGAAGCTTTCTTT. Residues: CASSRYRDRGPATEAFF.

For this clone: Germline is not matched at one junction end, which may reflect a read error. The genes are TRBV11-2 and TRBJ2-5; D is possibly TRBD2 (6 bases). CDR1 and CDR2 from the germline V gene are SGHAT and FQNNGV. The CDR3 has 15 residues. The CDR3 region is CASSPKDYFQGTQYF. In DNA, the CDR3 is TGTGCCAGCAGCCCGAAGGACTATTTTCAAGGGACCCAGTACTTC.

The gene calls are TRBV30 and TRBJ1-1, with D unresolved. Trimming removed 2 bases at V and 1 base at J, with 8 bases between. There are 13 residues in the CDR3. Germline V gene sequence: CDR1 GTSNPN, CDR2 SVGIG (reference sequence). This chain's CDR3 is CAWSHISNTEAFF. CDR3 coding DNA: TGTGCCTGGAGTCACATATCGAACACTGAAGCTTTCTTT.

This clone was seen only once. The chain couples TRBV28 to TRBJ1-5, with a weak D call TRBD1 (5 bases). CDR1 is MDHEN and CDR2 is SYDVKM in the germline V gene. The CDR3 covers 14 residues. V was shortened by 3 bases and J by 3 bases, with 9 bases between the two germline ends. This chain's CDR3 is CASSFRGNNQPQHF. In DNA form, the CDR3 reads TGTGCCAGCAGTTTCCGGGGGAACAATCAGCCCCAGCATTTT.

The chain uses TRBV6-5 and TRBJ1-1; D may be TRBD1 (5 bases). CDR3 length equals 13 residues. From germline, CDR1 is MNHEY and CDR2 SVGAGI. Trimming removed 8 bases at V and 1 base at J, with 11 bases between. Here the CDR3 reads CASGYRKNTEAFF. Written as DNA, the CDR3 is TGTGCCAGCGGCTACAGGAAGAACACTGAAGCTTTCTTT.

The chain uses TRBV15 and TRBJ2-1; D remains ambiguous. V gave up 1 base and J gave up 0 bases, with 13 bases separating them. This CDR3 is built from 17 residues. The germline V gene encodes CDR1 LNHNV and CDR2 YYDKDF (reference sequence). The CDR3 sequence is CATSRVFGASSYNEQFF. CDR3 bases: TGTGCCACCAGCAGAGTTTTTGGCGCTAGCTCCTACAATGAGCAGTTCTTC.

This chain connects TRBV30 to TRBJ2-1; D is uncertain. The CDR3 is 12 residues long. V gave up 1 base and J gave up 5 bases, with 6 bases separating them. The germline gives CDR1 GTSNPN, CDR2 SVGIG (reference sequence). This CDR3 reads CAWSGLNNEQFF. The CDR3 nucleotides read TGTGCCTGGAGTGGACTCAACAATGAGCAGTTCTTC.

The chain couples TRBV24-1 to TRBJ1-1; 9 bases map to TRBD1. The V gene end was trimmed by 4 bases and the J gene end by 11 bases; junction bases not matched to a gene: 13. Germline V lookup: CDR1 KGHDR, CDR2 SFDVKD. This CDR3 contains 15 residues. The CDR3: CATSDSGTGRGEAFF. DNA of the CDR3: TGTGCCACCAGTGACTCCGGGACAGGGAGGGGAGAGGCTTTCTTT.

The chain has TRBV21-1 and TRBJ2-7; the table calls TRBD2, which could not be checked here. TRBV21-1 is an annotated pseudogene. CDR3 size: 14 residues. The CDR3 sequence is CAREWRSGSYEQYF. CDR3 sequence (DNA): TGTGCCAGGGAATGGCGAAGCGGCTCCTACGAGCAGTACTTC.

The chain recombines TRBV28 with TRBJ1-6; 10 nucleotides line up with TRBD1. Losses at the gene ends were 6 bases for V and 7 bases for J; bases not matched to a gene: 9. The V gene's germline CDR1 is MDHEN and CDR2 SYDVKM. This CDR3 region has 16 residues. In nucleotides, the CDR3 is TGTGCCAGCAGACCTCCCCGGACAGGGGGAAATTCACCCCTCCACTTT. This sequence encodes CASRPPRTGGNSPLHF. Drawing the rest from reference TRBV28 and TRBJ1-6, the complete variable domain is DVKVTQSSRYLVKRTGEKVFLECVQDMDHENMFWYRQDPGLGLRLIYFSYDVKMKEKGDIPEGYSVSREKKERFSLILESASTNQTSMYLCASRPPRTGGNSPLHFGNGTRLTVT.

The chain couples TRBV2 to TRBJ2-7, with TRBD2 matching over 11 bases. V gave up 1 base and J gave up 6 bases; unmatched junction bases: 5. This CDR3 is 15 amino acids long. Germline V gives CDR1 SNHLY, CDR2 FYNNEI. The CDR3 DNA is TGTGCCAGCAGTGAAGTACTAGCGGGAGTGACCGAGCAGTACTTC. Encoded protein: CASSEVLAGVTEQYF.

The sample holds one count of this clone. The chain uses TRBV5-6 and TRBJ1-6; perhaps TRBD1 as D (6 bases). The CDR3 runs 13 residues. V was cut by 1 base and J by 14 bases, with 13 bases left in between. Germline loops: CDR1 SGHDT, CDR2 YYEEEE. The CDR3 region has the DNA TGTGCCAGCAGCTTGCCGGACAGTCTCACCCTCCACTTT. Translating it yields CASSLPDSLTLHF.

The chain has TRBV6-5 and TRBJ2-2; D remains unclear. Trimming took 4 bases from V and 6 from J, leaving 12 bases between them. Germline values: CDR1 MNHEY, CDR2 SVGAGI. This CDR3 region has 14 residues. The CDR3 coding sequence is TGTGCCAGCAGTTTCGACACTTTTTCCGGGGAGCTGTTTTTT. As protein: CASSFDTFSGELFF.

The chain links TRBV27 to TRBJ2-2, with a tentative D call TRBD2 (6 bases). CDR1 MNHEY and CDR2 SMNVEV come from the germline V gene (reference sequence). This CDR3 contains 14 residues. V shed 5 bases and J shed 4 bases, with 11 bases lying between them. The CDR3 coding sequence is TGTGCCAGCAGTCCGAGGGGAGGCACCGGGGAGCTGTTTTTT. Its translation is CASSPRGGTGELFF.

Here the CDR3 reads CSSPGPTGAQYF. CDR3 nucleotides: TGCAGCTCCCCGGGCCCCACGGGGGCCCAGTACTTC. The chain links TRBV29-1 to TRBJ2-5; D perhaps matches TRBD2 (6 bases). Germline assignment: CDR1 SQVTM and CDR2 ANQGSEA. There are 12 residues in the CDR3. Trimming pared 8 bases from V and 9 bases from J, leaving 19 bases between. The full variable domain, completed using reference TRBV29-1 and TRBJ2-5, is SAVISQKPSRDICQRGTSLTIQCQVDSQVTMMFWYRQQPGQSLTLIATANQGSEATYESGFVIDKFPISRPNLTFSTLTVSNMSPEDSSIYLCSSPGPTGAQYFGPGTRLLVL.

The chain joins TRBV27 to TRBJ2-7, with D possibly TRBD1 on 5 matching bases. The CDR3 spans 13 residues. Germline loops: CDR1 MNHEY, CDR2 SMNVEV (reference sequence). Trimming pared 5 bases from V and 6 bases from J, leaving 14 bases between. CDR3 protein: CASSTTGLSEQYF. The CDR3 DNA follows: TGTGCCAGCAGTACCACAGGCTTATCCGAGCAGTACTTC.

The CDR3 spells CAWGTGDTGELFF. The CDR3 DNA reads as TGTGCCTGGGGGACAGGAGACACCGGGGAGCTGTTTTTT. The chain recombines TRBV30 with TRBJ2-2, with 8 nucleotides matching TRBD1. Germline V lookup: CDR1 GTSNPN, CDR2 SVGIG (reference sequence). The CDR3 totals 13 residues. V lost 5 bases and J lost 3; bases outside the gene matches: 2.

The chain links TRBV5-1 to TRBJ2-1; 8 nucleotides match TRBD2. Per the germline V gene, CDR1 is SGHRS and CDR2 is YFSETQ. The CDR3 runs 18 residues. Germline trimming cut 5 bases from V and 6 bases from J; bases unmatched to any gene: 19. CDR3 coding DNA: TGCGCCAGCAGGACCTGGGGTAGCGGGAATGATGCCTCCAATGAGCAGTTCTTC. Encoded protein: CASRTWGSGNDASNEQFF.

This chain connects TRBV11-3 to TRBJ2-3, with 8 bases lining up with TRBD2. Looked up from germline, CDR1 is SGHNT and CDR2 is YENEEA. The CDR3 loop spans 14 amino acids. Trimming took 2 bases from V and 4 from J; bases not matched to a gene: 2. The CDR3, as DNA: TGTGCCAGCAGCTTAACAGCGGGAGCAGATACGCAGTATTTT. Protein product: CASSLTAGADTQYF.

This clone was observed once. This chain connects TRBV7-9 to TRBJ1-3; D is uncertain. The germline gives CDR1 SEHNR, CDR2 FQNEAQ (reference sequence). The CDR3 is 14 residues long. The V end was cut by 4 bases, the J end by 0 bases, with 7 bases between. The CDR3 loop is CASSYTNSGNTIYF. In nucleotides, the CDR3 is TGTGCCAGCAGCTACACAAACTCTGGAAACACCATATATTTT.

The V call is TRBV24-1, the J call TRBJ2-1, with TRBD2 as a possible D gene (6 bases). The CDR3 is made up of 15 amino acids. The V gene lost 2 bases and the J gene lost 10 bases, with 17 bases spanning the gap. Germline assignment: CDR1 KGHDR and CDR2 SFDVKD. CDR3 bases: TGTGCCACCAGTGATTCATCCTCAGGAGGGTACGAGCAGTTCTTC. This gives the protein CATSDSSSGGYEQFF.

The CDR3, as DNA: TGTGCCAGCAGCTTAACGGTGGCGGGAGAACGCTACGAGCAGTACTTC. This sequence encodes CASSLTVAGERYEQYF. This chain uses TRBV7-3 with TRBJ2-7; 7 nucleotides match TRBD2. The germline V gene has CDR1 SGHTA and CDR2 FQGTGA. Losses at the gene ends were 0 bases for V and 3 bases for J; bases not matched to a gene: 8. The length of the CDR3 is 16 residues.

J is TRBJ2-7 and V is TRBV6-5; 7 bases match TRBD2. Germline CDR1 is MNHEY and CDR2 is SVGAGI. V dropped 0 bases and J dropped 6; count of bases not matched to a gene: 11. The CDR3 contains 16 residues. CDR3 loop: CASSYSSAGPPAEQYF. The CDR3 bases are TGTGCCAGCAGTTACTCTTCAGCGGGACCACCCGCCGAGCAGTACTTC.

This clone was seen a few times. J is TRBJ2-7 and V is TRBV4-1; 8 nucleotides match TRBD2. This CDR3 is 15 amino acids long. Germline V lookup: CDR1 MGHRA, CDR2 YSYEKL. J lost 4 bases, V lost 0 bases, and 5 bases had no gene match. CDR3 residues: CASSQEGTRVYEQYF. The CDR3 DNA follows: TGCGCCAGCAGCCAAGAAGGGACTAGAGTATACGAGCAGTACTTC.

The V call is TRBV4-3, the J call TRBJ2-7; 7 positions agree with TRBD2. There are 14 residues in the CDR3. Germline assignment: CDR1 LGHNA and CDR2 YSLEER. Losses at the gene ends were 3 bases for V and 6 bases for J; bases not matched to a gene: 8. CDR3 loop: CASSHRAGLVEQYF. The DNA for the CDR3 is TGCGCCAGCAGCCATAGAGCGGGATTGGTCGAGCAGTACTTC.

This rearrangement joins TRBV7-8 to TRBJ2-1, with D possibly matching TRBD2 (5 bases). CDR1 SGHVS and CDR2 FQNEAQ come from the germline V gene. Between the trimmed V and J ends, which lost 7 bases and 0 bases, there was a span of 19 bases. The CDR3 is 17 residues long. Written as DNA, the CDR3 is TGTGCCAGCACCGGCCCCACCGGGGTGAACTCCTACAATGAGCAGTTCTTC. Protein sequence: CASTGPTGVNSYNEQFF.

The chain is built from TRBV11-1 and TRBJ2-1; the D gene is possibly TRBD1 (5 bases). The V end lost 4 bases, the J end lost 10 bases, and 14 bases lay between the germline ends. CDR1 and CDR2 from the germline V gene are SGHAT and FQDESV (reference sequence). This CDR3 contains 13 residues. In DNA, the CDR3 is TGTGCCAGCAGCTCCTTACAGGTCGGGGAGCAGTTCTTC. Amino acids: CASSSLQVGEQFF.

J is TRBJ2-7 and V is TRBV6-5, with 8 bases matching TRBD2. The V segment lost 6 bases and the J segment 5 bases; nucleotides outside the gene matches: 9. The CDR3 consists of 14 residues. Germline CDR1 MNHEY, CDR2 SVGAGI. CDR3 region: CASSGTGGSHEQYF. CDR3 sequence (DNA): TGTGCCAGCAGCGGTACGGGGGGGTCCCACGAGCAGTACTTC.